Below are 27 T cell receptor beta chains sequenced from a single sample in a study of neoadjuvant nivolumab and ipilimumab in lung cancer. Sequenced by immunoSEQ multiplex PCR; TCRdb stores in-frame clones only, minus some. In the table there are tens of thousands of clones, 82% of which are singletons. Specimen: tumor tissue, collected after neoadjuvant nivolumab, alone or with ipilimumab, at or shortly before surgery. Receptors were obtained from an adult with non-small cell lung cancer.

This chain uses TRBV5-1 with TRBJ1-1, with D possibly matching TRBD1 (6 bases). The CDR3 loop spans 14 amino acids. From germline, CDR1 is SGHRS and CDR2 YFSETQ. The V end lost 8 bases, the J end lost 2 bases, and 16 bases lay between the germline ends. CDR3 region: CASQTGPSNTEAFF. The CDR3 DNA sequence: TGCGCCAGTCAGACAGGCCCCTCTAACACTGAAGCTTTCTTT.

The rearrangement links TRBV7-9 to TRBJ1-2; D is perhaps TRBD1 (5 bases). This CDR3 comprises 16 residues. Germline CDR1 SEHNR, CDR2 FQNEAQ (reference sequence). Trimming removed 4 bases from V and 6 bases from J, with 21 bases in between. The CDR3 nucleotides read TGTGCCAGCAGCTCGACAGTAAGGGTGGGCTTGGATGGCTACACCTTC. This codes for CASSSTVRVGLDGYTF.

The chain couples TRBV10-1 to TRBJ2-3; 8 bases are a match to TRBD2. The length of the CDR3 is 15 residues. Germline CDR1 and CDR2: WNHNN and SYGVQD (reference sequence). The V gene end was trimmed by 4 bases and the J gene end by 7 bases; junction bases not matched to a gene: 10. The CDR3: CASSAPASGSNTQYF. Here the CDR3 DNA reads TGCGCCAGCAGTGCCCCCGCTAGCGGGTCAAATACGCAGTATTTT.

The V call is TRBV5-1, the J call TRBJ2-7; TRBD2 matches at 10 bases. The CDR3 has 17 amino acids. Trimming at V came to 3 bases and at J to 2 bases, leaving 11 bases not matched to a gene. Germline CDR1 reads SGHRS; CDR2 reads YFSETQ. Here the CDR3 reads CASSWVGAGGKAYEQYF. The CDR3 region has the DNA TGCGCCAGCAGCTGGGTTGGAGCGGGAGGGAAGGCCTACGAGCAGTACTTC.

This sequence joins TRBV7-6 and TRBJ2-1, with 12 bases identical to TRBD2. Trimming at V came to 5 bases and at J to 2 bases, leaving 4 bases not matched to a gene. CDR3 length equals 16 residues. The germline gives CDR1 SGHVS, CDR2 FNYEAQ. The CDR3 bases are TGTGCCAGCAGCCGACTAGCGGGAGATACCTACAATGAGCAGTTCTTC. Translated: CASSRLAGDTYNEQFF. Drawing the rest from reference TRBV7-6 and TRBJ2-1, the complete variable domain is GAGVSQSPRYKVTKRGQDVALRCDPISGHVSLYWYRQALGQGPEFLTYFNYEAQQDKSGLPNDRFSAERPEGSISTLTIQRTEQRDSAMYRCASSRLAGDTYNEQFFGPGTRLTVL.

Here the CDR3 DNA reads TGTGCCAGCACCGACAAAGGCGGGGTGCGGAACACTGAAGCTTTCTTT. Encoded protein: CASTDKGGVRNTEAFF. V is TRBV27 and J is TRBJ1-1; D not resolved. Looked up from germline, CDR1 is MNHEY and CDR2 is SMNVEV (reference sequence). The length of the CDR3 is 16 residues. Deletions cut 7 bases from V and 1 base from J, with 19 bases between.

The chain employs TRBV6-5 and TRBJ2-7; TRBD1 aligns across 8 bases. CDR1 is MNHEY and CDR2 is SVGAGI in the germline V gene. The CDR3 length is 14 residues. Germline trimming cut 6 bases from V and 4 bases from J; bases unmatched to any gene: 8. The CDR3 reads CASSPGQEIYEQYF. The CDR3 bases are TGTGCCAGCAGCCCGGGACAGGAGATATACGAGCAGTACTTC.

The chain couples TRBV30 to TRBJ2-1; no clear D gene. Germline V gene lookup returns CDR1 GTSNPN and CDR2 SVGIG (reference sequence). This CDR3 contains 14 residues. Trimming took off 6 bases at V and 9 bases at J, with 21 bases between the two ends. The CDR3 nucleotides are TGTGCCTGCCTGCCCTATGGAAGCCTCGGTGAGCAGTTCTTC. This sequence encodes CACLPYGSLGEQFF.

V gene TRBV25-1 combines with J gene TRBJ2-1; D might be TRBD1 (6 bases). The CDR3 is 14 amino acids. The germline V gene has CDR1 MGHDK and CDR2 SYGVNS. V gave up 9 bases and J gave up 3 bases, with 15 bases separating them. CDR3 amino acids: CARTNPDSYNEQFF. The CDR3 bases are TGTGCCAGGACCAACCCGGACAGCTACAATGAGCAGTTCTTC.

This chain links TRBV2 with TRBJ2-7; 10 bases are shared with TRBD2. The germline V gene has CDR1 SNHLY and CDR2 FYNNEI. V lost 1 base to trimming and J lost 4 bases; unmatched junction nucleotides: 4. The CDR3 consists of 15 residues. This chain's CDR3 is CASSEGLAGTYEQYF. As DNA, the CDR3 is TGTGCCAGCAGTGAAGGACTAGCGGGTACTTACGAGCAGTACTTC.

In its sample, this clone was seen a few times. The chain uses TRBV14 and TRBJ2-7; D call uncertain. Germline V lookup: CDR1 SGHDN, CDR2 FVKESK. The V gene lost 1 base and the J gene lost 9 bases, with 10 bases spanning the gap. This CDR3 has 12 residues. For the CDR3, the DNA is TGTGCCAGCAGCCAAGGCCGGATGGGGCAGTACTTC. Translation gives CASSQGRMGQYF.

On this clone itself: The same CDR3 is also encoded by other DNA sequences in this sample. The genes are TRBV5-1 and TRBJ2-5, with D tentatively TRBD1 (6 bases). The CDR3 runs to 14 residues. V gave up 1 base and J gave up 4 bases, with 11 bases separating them. The germline V gene encodes CDR1 SGHRS and CDR2 YFSETQ. The chain's CDR3 is CASSLRGRGETQYF. DNA for the CDR3: TGCGCCAGCAGCTTGCGGGGCAGGGGAGAGACCCAGTACTTC.

The CDR3 DNA reads TGTGCCAGCACCCGGGGGGCCAGAGGAAACACCATATATTTT. Its protein is CASTRGARGNTIYF. The chain joins TRBV5-6 to TRBJ1-3; possible D gene TRBD1, 6 bases. Germline assignment: CDR1 SGHDT and CDR2 YYEEEE. The CDR3 sequence is 14 residues long. The germline V and J ends were trimmed by 6 bases and 4 bases, with 14 bases remaining between them.

The chain has TRBV10-1 and TRBJ2-5; no clear D. This CDR3 is 13 amino acids long. CDR1 and CDR2 (germline): WNHNN, SYGVQD (reference sequence). V shed 8 bases and J shed 1 base, with 11 bases lying between them. Here the CDR3 reads CASSSRAQETQYF. CDR3 in DNA: TGCGCCAGCTCCAGCCGGGCCCAAGAGACCCAGTACTTC.

The CDR3 nucleotides read TGTGCCAGCAGCTTGAGTGCAGGGATAACTGAAGCTTTCTTT. It codes for CASSLSAGITEAFF. The chain couples TRBV7-9 to TRBJ1-1, with D possibly matching TRBD1 (5 bases). V lost 3 bases to trimming and J lost 5 bases, with 13 bases between them. The length of the CDR3 is 14 residues. Per the germline V gene, CDR1 is SEHNR and CDR2 is FQNEAQ (reference sequence). Full variable domain (remainder filled in from reference TRBV7-9 and TRBJ1-1): DTGVSQNPRHKITKRGQNVTFRCDPISEHNRLYWYRQTLGQGPEFLTYFQNEAQLEKSRLLSDRFSAERPKGSFSTLEIQRTEQGDSAMYLCASSLSAGITEAFFGQGTRLTVV.

This clone has just a few counts. The chain has TRBV11-3 and TRBJ2-7; D is possibly TRBD1 (6 bases). This CDR3 region has 18 residues. V was cut by 5 bases and J by 5 bases, with 28 bases left in between. Germline V gene lookup returns CDR1 SGHNT and CDR2 YENEEA. The CDR3 region is CASSTRIKRGIFFDEQYF. The CDR3 nucleotides read TGTGCCAGCAGCACACGGATAAAAAGGGGGATCTTCTTCGACGAGCAGTACTTC.

This chain uses TRBV6-6 with TRBJ2-5; possible D gene TRBD2, 5 bases. Germline assignment: CDR1 MNHNY and CDR2 SVGAGI (reference sequence). The CDR3 sequence is 12 residues long. Between the trimmed V and J ends, which lost 7 bases and 4 bases, there was a span of 10 bases. CDR3 in DNA: TGTGCCAGCAAGGAGGCGGGAGAGACCCAGTACTTC. Translated: CASKEAGETQYF.

V usage is TRBV6-1 and J usage is TRBJ1-3; TRBD1 matches at 9 bases. Germline trimming cut 1 base from V and 7 bases from J; bases unmatched to any gene: 8. The CDR3 covers 16 residues. Germline values: CDR1 MNHNS, CDR2 SASEGT. CDR3 residues: CASSEGQGVSRNTIYF. Here the CDR3 DNA reads TGTGCCAGCAGTGAAGGACAGGGGGTCTCTAGGAACACCATATATTTT.

The genes are TRBV30 and TRBJ2-7, with D tentatively TRBD1 (5 bases). Germline V lookup: CDR1 GTSNPN, CDR2 SVGIG (reference sequence). V lost 8 bases, J lost 3 bases, and 14 bases lay in between. The CDR3 loop spans 12 amino acids. CDR3 sequence (DNA): TGTGCCCTGGGTAACAGGTTCTACGAGCAGTACTTC. Amino acid sequence: CALGNRFYEQYF.

V usage is TRBV11-2 and J usage is TRBJ1-1; D is uncertain. V was shortened by 3 bases and J by 8 bases, with 16 bases between the two germline ends. The CDR3 extends over 14 amino acids. CDR1 and CDR2 from the germline V gene are SGHAT and FQNNGV. The CDR3 DNA reads as TGTGCCAGCAGCTTCCCTAACGGTGCAGAAGAAGCTTTCTTT. Amino acid sequence: CASSFPNGAEEAFF.

This clone has a handful of counts. The chain combines TRBV10-3 with TRBJ1-1, with unresolved D. The length of the CDR3 is 12 residues. Per the germline V gene, CDR1 is ENHRY and CDR2 is SYGVKD. V was shortened by 0 bases and J by 7 bases, with 6 bases between the two germline ends. The CDR3 DNA follows: TGTGCCATCAGTGAGTCGGCAGTTGAAGCTTTCTTT. This gives the protein CAISESAVEAFF.

This clone was seen only once. This chain uses TRBV14 with TRBJ2-5; 8 bases align to TRBD2. Germline V lookup: CDR1 SGHDN, CDR2 FVKESK. With V trimmed by 4 bases and J by 5 bases, 3 bases remained unmatched. This CDR3 is 13 amino acids long. This CDR3 is CASSPRGRETQYF. The CDR3 DNA sequence: TGTGCCAGCAGCCCCCGCGGGAGGGAGACCCAGTACTTC.

V is TRBV11-2 and J is TRBJ2-1; tentative D call: TRBD1 (5 bases). The CDR3 is 15 residues long. The V end lost 0 bases, the J end lost 5 bases, and 11 bases lay between the germline ends. CDR1 and CDR2 from the germline V gene are SGHAT and FQNNGV. The CDR3 nucleotides are TGTGCCAGCAGCTTAGATTCTCGACAGAACAATGAGCAGTTCTTC. This codes for CASSLDSRQNNEQFF.

The rearrangement uses TRBV18 and TRBJ2-1; 7 bases agree with TRBD2. CDR3 length equals 14 residues. J lost 7 bases, V lost 1 base, and 4 bases had no gene match. The germline V gene encodes CDR1 KGHSH and CDR2 LQKENI. Here the CDR3 reads CASSPRASGNEQFF. The CDR3 DNA follows: TGTGCCAGCTCACCACGGGCTAGCGGTAATGAGCAGTTCTTC.

The chain recombines TRBV19 with TRBJ2-1; 7 bases map to TRBD2. This CDR3 is built from 14 residues. Losses at the gene ends were 5 bases for V and 3 bases for J; bases not matched to a gene: 4. Germline lookup yields CDR1 LNHDA and CDR2 SQIVND (reference sequence). CDR3: CASSGRDYYNEQFF. CDR3 sequence (DNA): TGTGCCAGTAGTGGCCGGGACTACTACAATGAGCAGTTCTTC.

The V call is TRBV7-9, the J call TRBJ1-1; D not certain. CDR3 length: 12 amino acids. The germline CDR1 and CDR2 sequences are SEHNR and FQNEAQ (reference sequence). V was cut by 5 bases and J by 3 bases, with 7 bases left in between. CDR3 loop: CASSGEHTEAFF. CDR3 in DNA: TGTGCCAGCAGCGGGGAACACACTGAAGCTTTCTTT.

This rearrangement joins TRBV29-1 to TRBJ2-7, with D possibly matching TRBD1 (5 bases). The CDR3 is made up of 12 amino acids. Germline loops: CDR1 SQVTM, CDR2 ANQGSEA. Between the trimmed V and J ends, which lost 6 bases and 2 bases, there was a span of 11 bases. The CDR3 protein is CSVSTDTYEQYF. The CDR3, as DNA: TGCAGCGTGTCGACGGACACCTACGAGCAGTACTTC.